Listed here are 9 T cell receptor beta chains from one sample, sequenced in a study of T cell repertoires in cytomegalovirus infection. TCRdb passed the reads through MiXCR, listing each CDR3 protein once. Altogether roughly 310,000 distinct CDR3 sequences are present, 17% being singletons, with the ten largest covering 12%. Source material: PBMCs. The receptors shown here come from a human donor in good health (CMV status not recorded). Some clones in this sample may be carry-over from other donors' samples.

This clonotype came up many times. The chain has TRBV7-9 and TRBJ1-6; 7 nucleotides match TRBD1. V lost 2 bases and J lost 8; bases outside the gene matches: 0. This CDR3 contains 13 residues. The germline V gene has CDR1 SEHNR and CDR2 FQNEAQ (reference sequence). CDR3 protein: CASSLQGDSPLHF. The CDR3 DNA reads TGTGCCAGCAGCTTACAGGGGGATTCACCCCTCCACTTT.

V is TRBV19 and J is TRBJ2-5; either TRBD1 or TRBD2 may supply D (6 bases each). There are 16 residues in the CDR3. The germline V gene encodes CDR1 LNHDA and CDR2 SQIVND (reference sequence). V lost 5 bases to trimming and J lost 5 bases, with 21 bases between them. In nucleotides, the CDR3 is TGTGCCAGTAGTGCCGACAGGATCCAAGGGGGGGAGACCCAGTACTTC. This translates into CASSADRIQGGETQYF.

At least ten counts were recorded for this clonotype. The rearrangement uses TRBV10-3 and TRBJ1-2; no firm D call. CDR1 and CDR2 from the germline V gene are ENHRY and SYGVKD. V lost 7 bases and J lost 3, with 24 bases in between. The CDR3 runs 17 residues. CDR3 nucleotide sequence: TGTGCCATCACATTCGGAGGGAACTTGCTTGGTCACTATGGCTACACCTTC. It codes for CAITFGGNLLGHYGYTF.

This clonotype was seen only a few times. The chain has TRBV2 and TRBJ2-7; a possible D gene is TRBD2 (6 bases). The CDR3 sequence is 11 residues long. V lost 8 bases and J 3 bases, leaving 8 bases between the germline ends. CDR1 SNHLY and CDR2 FYNNEI come from the germline V gene. The CDR3 DNA sequence: TGTGCCAGCGCGGGGTTCTACGAGCAGTACTTC. Amino acid sequence: CASAGFYEQYF. Full variable domain (outside the CDR3, taken from reference TRBV2 and TRBJ2-7): EPEVTQTPSHQVTQMGQEVILRCVPISNHLYFYWYRQILGQKVEFLVSFYNNEISEKSEIFDDQFSVERPDGSNFTLKIRSTKLEDSAMYFCASAGFYEQYFGPGTRLTVT.

This clonotype was detected ten times or more. The chain links TRBV7-2 to TRBJ1-6; D is possibly TRBD1 (5 bases). Germline values: CDR1 SGHTA, CDR2 FQGNSA. The V end lost 5 bases, the J end lost 10 bases, and 24 bases lay between the germline ends. The CDR3 length is 17 residues. The CDR3 DNA reads as TGTGCCAGCAGCCCCTATCCGCGGGGCAGGGTAGGATCACCCCTCCACTTT. Translated: CASSPYPRGRVGSPLHF.

The CDR3 reads CASTSPRDISGNTIYF. CDR3 bases: TGTGCCAGCACCAGCCCACGGGACATCTCTGGAAACACCATATATTTT. The chain has TRBV7-9 and TRBJ1-3; TRBD1 is a possible D gene (6 bases). Germline lookup yields CDR1 SEHNR and CDR2 FQNEAQ (reference sequence). The CDR3 totals 16 residues. With 7 bases removed from V and 0 bases from J, the gap between germline ends came to 16 bases. Filled out from reference TRBV7-9 and TRBJ1-3, the complete variable domain reads DTGVSQNPRHKITKRGQNVTFRCDPISEHNRLYWYRQTLGQGPEFLTYFQNEAQLEKSRLLSDRFSAERPKGSFSTLEIQRTEQGDSAMYLCASTSPRDISGNTIYFGEGSWLTVV.

Only a few counts were recorded for this clonotype. The chain has TRBV6-2 or TRBV6-3 and TRBJ1-2; 9 bases agree with TRBD1. J lost 5 bases, V lost 2 bases, and 9 bases had no gene match. Per germline, CDR1 MNHEY and CDR2 SVGEGT. The CDR3 consists of 16 residues. CDR3: CASSYPRDRDAYGYTF. The CDR3 bases are TGTGCCAGCAGTTACCCCCGGGACAGGGACGCATATGGCTACACCTTC.

The chain is built from TRBV15 and TRBJ2-5, with TRBD1 identical over 8 bases. V shed 4 bases, J shed 2 bases, and the junction held 9 bases outside the gene matches. CDR1 is LNHNV, CDR2 YYDKDF, per germline (reference sequence). CDR3 size: 16 residues. The CDR3 DNA sequence: TGTGCCACCAGCACACTCCGGACAGGGAATCAAGAGACCCAGTACTTC. Translating gives CATSTLRTGNQETQYF.

This clonotype was seen ten or more times. The chain has TRBV6-6 and TRBJ2-3, with 7 bases identical to TRBD1. Germline CDR1 and CDR2: MNHNY and SVGAGI (reference sequence). The CDR3 is 18 residues long. J lost 0 bases, V lost 2 bases, and 11 bases had no gene match. CDR3 loop: CASSYPPSRTGSTDTQYF. The CDR3 DNA is TGTGCCAGCAGTTACCCCCCGTCCCGGACAGGTAGCACAGATACGCAGTATTTT.